These 17 T cell receptor beta chains originate from one sample sequenced in a study of blood T cell repertoires in COVID-19. The assay was immunoSEQ multiplex PCR, and TCRdb's table has in-frame clones only and misses some. The repertoire holds approximately 260,000 clones, with 84% as singletons. Sequencing was done on a sample of PBMCs or T cells enriched from blood (not recorded which). The receptor set was obtained from a man younger than 40 with acute COVID-19.

V usage is TRBV28 and J usage is TRBJ1-5, with 11 bases fitting TRBD1. The CDR3 spans 16 residues. V dropped 2 bases and J dropped 11; count of bases not matched to a gene: 11. Germline lookup yields CDR1 MDHEN and CDR2 SYDVKM. CDR3 loop: CASSLGSTGGQGAQHF. CDR3 in DNA: TGTGCCAGCAGTTTAGGGTCGACAGGGGGACAGGGGGCCCAGCATTTT.

The chain joins TRBV2 to TRBJ2-3, with 11 bases fitting TRBD2. The junction had 5 bases not matched to a gene; V was cut back by 3 bases and J by 3 bases. Germline-derived CDR1 and CDR2 are SNHLY and FYNNEI. The CDR3 is 16 amino acids. The CDR3 sequence is CASSDPSGRRTDTQYF. The CDR3 DNA follows: TGTGCCAGCAGTGACCCTAGCGGGAGGAGGACAGATACGCAGTATTTT.

Comments on this clone: One end of the junction fails to match germline, which may point to a read error. The chain joins TRBV7-9 to TRBJ2-2; D gene unclear. The CDR3 contains 12 residues. The germline CDR1 and CDR2 sequences are SEHNR and FQNEAQ (reference sequence). CDR3 protein: CANSSVVGELFF. CDR3 nucleotides: TGTGCCAACAGCTCCGTCGTCGGGGAGCTGTTTTTT.

The chain carries TRBV30 and TRBJ2-1, with D possibly TRBD2 on 6 matching bases. Germline V lookup: CDR1 GTSNPN, CDR2 SVGIG (reference sequence). V lost 8 bases, J lost 5 bases, and 13 bases lay in between. The CDR3 runs to 12 residues. CDR3 sequence: CAAGGGNNEQFF. The CDR3 nucleotides read TGTGCCGCTGGTGGCGGGAACAATGAGCAGTTCTTC. Full variable domain (outside the CDR3, taken from reference TRBV30 and TRBJ2-1): SQTIHQWPATLVQPVGSPLSLECTVEGTSNPNLYWYRQAAGRGLQLLFYSVGIGQISSEVPQNLSASRPQDRQFILSSKKLLLSDSGFYLCAAGGGNNEQFFGPGTRLTVL.

This sequence joins TRBV27 and TRBJ1-1, with 7 positions matching TRBD1. The J segment lost 1 base and the V segment lost 6 bases, leaving 2 bases of the junction unmatched. There are 13 residues in the CDR3. Germline V lookup: CDR1 MNHEY, CDR2 SMNVEV (reference sequence). The CDR3 DNA is TGTGCCAGCAGACAGGGGAGGAACACTGAAGCTTTCTTT. Translation: CASRQGRNTEAFF.

This clone was seen once. The CDR3 is CASSLIQAKVNSPLHF. In nucleotides, the CDR3 is TGTGCCAGCAGCTTGATCCAGGCGAAGGTGAATTCACCCCTCCACTTT. The chain recombines TRBV5-5 with TRBJ1-6; D uncertain. With 1 base removed from V and 7 bases from J, the gap between germline ends came to 15 bases. This CDR3 is built from 16 residues. Germline loops: CDR1 SGHKS, CDR2 YYEKEE (reference sequence).

This clone was counted ten times or more. The chain employs TRBV6-2 or TRBV6-3 and TRBJ2-4; D unresolved. The germline V gene has CDR1 MNHEY and CDR2 SVGEGT. Trimming pared 5 bases from V and 0 bases from J, leaving 11 bases between. This CDR3 is 15 amino acids long. CDR3 sequence (DNA): TGTGCCAGCAGTCCCGCGAAGATAGCCAAAAACATTCAGTACTTC. Translating gives CASSPAKIAKNIQYF.

The rearrangement joins TRBV14 to TRBJ2-5, with D perhaps matching TRBD1 (6 bases). CDR1 is SGHDN and CDR2 is FVKESK in the germline V gene. Trimming took off 1 base at V and 4 bases at J, with 16 bases between the two ends. This CDR3 spans 16 amino acids. For the CDR3, the DNA is TGTGCCAGCAGCCAAGTTGCGGACAGAGGCACAGAGACCCAGTACTTC. Protein: CASSQVADRGTETQYF.

The table lists this clone with a count of one. The V call is TRBV7-3, the J call TRBJ2-3; D gene unclear. V was cut by 4 bases and J by 0 bases, with 2 bases left in between. The CDR3 length is 12 residues. Germline V lookup: CDR1 SGHTA, CDR2 FQGTGA. CDR3 protein: CASSSSTDTQYF. Here the CDR3 DNA reads TGTGCCAGCAGCTCTAGCACAGATACGCAGTATTTT.

The chain joins TRBV3-1 (or the pseudogene TRBV3-2) to TRBJ1-2; 8 positions agree with TRBD1. This CDR3 spans 17 amino acids. Germline CDR1 reads LGHDT; CDR2 reads YNNKEL (reference sequence). After removal of 1 base from V and 8 bases from J, the junction contained 15 bases not matched to a gene. The CDR3 DNA is TGTGCCAGCAGCCAAGGAGCTCCGCGGACAGGGAACGCGGGCTACACCTTC. Residues: CASSQGAPRTGNAGYTF.

The chain is built from TRBV29-1 and TRBJ1-2; 7 bases agree with TRBD1. Germline CDR1 SQVTM, CDR2 ANQGSEA. The CDR3 is made up of 12 amino acids. J gave up 4 bases and V 6 bases, and 5 bases lay outside the gene matches. The CDR3 region is CSVATGPYGYTF. The CDR3, as DNA: TGCAGCGTGGCGACAGGGCCCTATGGCTACACCTTC. The variable domain in full, with the rest retrieved from reference TRBV29-1 and TRBJ1-2, is SAVISQKPSRDICQRGTSLTIQCQVDSQVTMMFWYRQQPGQSLTLIATANQGSEATYESGFVIDKFPISRPNLTFSTLTVSNMSPEDSSIYLCSVATGPYGYTFGSGTRLTVV.

V gene TRBV29-1 combines with J gene TRBJ2-1, with 13 bases aligning to TRBD2. V lost 7 bases, J lost 13 bases, and 7 bases stayed unmatched. The CDR3 has 12 residues. CDR1 and CDR2 from the germline V gene are SQVTM and ANQGSEA. This chain's CDR3 is CSARTSGREQFF. CDR3 bases: TGCAGCGCGAGGACTAGCGGGAGAGAACAGTTCTTC.

The rearrangement joins TRBV7-2 to TRBJ2-4, with 7 bases fitting TRBD1. Losses at the gene ends were 5 bases for V and 6 bases for J; bases not matched to a gene: 4. The CDR3 runs 13 residues. Germline V gives CDR1 SGHTA, CDR2 FQGNSA. The CDR3, as DNA: TGTGCCAGCAGCCCGTGGGACAGAAACATTCAGTACTTC. This codes for CASSPWDRNIQYF.

The CDR3 nucleotides read TGTGCCAGCAGTCGAGACACCTCCTATGGCTACACCTTC. It yields the protein CASSRDTSYGYTF. The chain carries TRBV12-3 or TRBV12-4 and TRBJ1-2, with D unclear. Trimming left V 5 bases short and J 4 bases short, with 11 bases between. The CDR3 covers 13 residues.

This clone was detected only once. The chain is built from TRBV4-1 and TRBJ1-6; no definite D call. The CDR3 is 16 amino acids. The V end lost 0 bases, the J end lost 6 bases, and 12 bases lay between the germline ends. The V gene's germline CDR1 is MGHRA and CDR2 YSYEKL. The CDR3 protein is CASSQDLIRVNSPLHF. Here the CDR3 DNA reads TGCGCCAGCAGCCAAGATCTAATCCGGGTTAATTCACCCCTCCACTTT.

The chain combines TRBV19 with TRBJ2-5, with D possibly matching TRBD1 (6 bases). CDR3 length equals 16 residues. V dropped 5 bases and J dropped 0 bases, with 16 bases sitting between them. Germline V gene data show CDR1 as LNHDA and CDR2 as SQIVND (reference sequence). Written as DNA, the CDR3 is TGTGCCAGTAGTGCTTCCGGGACACCGTACCAAGAGACCCAGTACTTC. It is translated as CASSASGTPYQETQYF. Filled out from reference TRBV19 and TRBJ2-5, the complete variable domain reads DGGITQSPKYLFRKEGQNVTLSCEQNLNHDAMYWYRQDPGQGLRLIYYSQIVNDFQKGDIAEGYSVSREKKESFPLTVTSAQKNPTAFYLCASSASGTPYQETQYFGPGTRLLVL.

This chain links TRBV19 with TRBJ1-5; TRBD1 agrees at 7 bases. V lost 2 bases, J lost 5 bases, and 3 bases stayed unmatched. The CDR3 loop spans 14 amino acids. Germline CDR1 LNHDA, CDR2 SQIVND (reference sequence). This chain's CDR3 is CASSIRQGDQPQHF. The CDR3, as DNA: TGTGCCAGTAGTATACGACAGGGAGATCAGCCCCAGCATTTT.